This TCR beta chain was recovered during a study of T cell repertoires in cytomegalovirus infection. Study-wide context: Matching HLA type, along with CMV infection, was indicated by public TCR beta signatures.

With respect to this clonotype: Its antigen is as yet unknown.

V shed 10 bases and J shed 8 bases, with 15 bases lying between them. This CDR3 is 12 amino acids long. The germline gives CDR1 MNHNY, CDR2 SVGAGI (reference sequence). Points from the study as a whole: The ex vivo response was dominated by HLA-C-restricted CMV-specific TCR beta clonotypes.

TCRdb processed the reads anew with MiXCR; each CDR3 protein has one entry. The sample holds approximately 250,000 distinct CDR3 sequences; over 20% are singletons and the top ten take 15% to 20%. V usage is TRBV6-6 and J usage is TRBJ2-1, with no clear D. Sequencing was carried out using CD8+ T cells from PBMCs. The clonotype was recovered from a human donor in good health (CMV status not recorded). Some clones in this sample may be carry-over from other donors' samples. This CDR3 is CAILLTADEQFF. The CDR3 coding sequence is TGTGCCATCTTACTCACGGCCGATGAGCAGTTCTTC.